A few counts support the clone carrying this T cell receptor beta chain. Its antigen is as yet unknown. This entry belongs to a study of early T cells in non-severe SARS-CoV-2 infection. Across the whole study: Sequencing used unsorted whole-blood bulk RNA, so chains lack pairing.

The study's findings and limits: Clonotype matching in VDJdb favored anti-spike CD8 responses and did not capture private and CD4 specificities.

The CDR3 runs 14 residues. Trimming took 4 bases from V and 2 from J; bases not matched to a gene: 5. CDR1 DFQATT and CDR2 SNEGSKA come from the germline V gene (reference sequence). Unique molecular identifiers were added to individual cDNA molecules. Each CDR3 protein gets one entry after TCRdb re-called the 5' RACE reads with MiXCR. The profile shows 80,000 to 100,000 distinct CDR3 sequences, roughly 14% of them singletons. This TCR was sampled from an adult who was a healthcare worker with PCR-confirmed SARS-CoV-2 infection or an uninfected control (not recorded which). Sequencing input: whole blood. J is TRBJ2-7 and V is TRBV20-1, with 10 bases matching TRBD2. CDR3 DNA sequence: TGCAGTGCTAAAACTAGCGGGGTAACCTACGAGCAGTACTTC. Protein product: CSAKTSGVTYEQYF.